Listed below are T cell receptor beta chains from one sample, sequenced in a study of T-cell memory formation after mild COVID-19. TCRdb reprocessed the 5' RACE reads via MiXCR and lists one record per CDR3 protein. This table holds about 340,000 distinct CDR3 sequences, approximately 15% found once. Specimen: PBMCs or a T cell subset sorted from them (not recorded which). Receptors were obtained from a man between 18 and 29 years old who had mild COVID-19 (a few samples of this study predate the infection). Cell type and time point are not known. CDR3s include the opening cysteine and the closing phenylalanine or tryptophan. The order of the fields is J gene, CDR3 length, clone size, V gene, CDR3 protein. The size entry is marked missing in some rows and otherwise reads once, few, many or a size class.

TRBJ2-7	13	NA	TRBV18	CASSPDRAREQYF
TRBJ1-6	16	NA	TRBV5-6	CASSLLRNRNNSPLHF
TRBJ2-3	12	few	TRBV29-1	CSVGVWPDTQYF
TRBJ2-2	15	NA	TRBV12-3/TRBV12-4	CASSPRQGGDGELFF
TRBJ1-4	12	few	TRBV5-1	CASRQGDEKLFF
TRBJ1-5	15	NA	TRBV27	CASSLLGAQGQPQHF
TRBJ2-1	16	few	TRBV7-9	CASSPLTGLGYNEQFF
TRBJ1-5	15	many	TRBV3-1	CASSQVGGSNQPQHF
TRBJ2-3	14	NA	TRBV29-1	CSVEQRGGRDTQYF
TRBJ2-2	14	NA	TRBV5-1	CASSAGANTGELFF
TRBJ1-1	14	few	TRBV2	CASLLTGGNTEAFF
TRBJ1-1	15	few	TRBV5-1	CASSSGSLMNTEAFF
TRBJ1-2	19	NA	TRBV12-3/TRBV12-4	CASSLAAGQLYGKNYGYTF
TRBJ1-2	11	few	TRBV29-1	CSVGGIGGYTF
TRBJ2-5	15	few	TRBV20-1	CSARSSGSVLETQYF
TRBJ1-1	15	NA	TRBV4-2	CASSPDRRGSEEAFF
TRBJ2-1	17	few	TRBV7-8	CASNDRAGGLYNNEQFF
TRBJ2-5	14	few	TRBV30	CAWSVGMGRETQYF
TRBJ1-2	14	few	TRBV27	CASSLQGSNYGYTF
TRBJ2-5	13	few	TRBV6-5	CASSYLGTETQYF
TRBJ2-3	16	many	TRBV20-1	CSARDPGLAGTDTQYF
TRBJ2-5	12	NA	TRBV20-1	CSANGDQETQYF
TRBJ2-7	15	NA	TRBV9	CASSRDLGLVYEQYF
TRBJ2-5	14	many	TRBV7-9	CASSIGQGQETQYF
TRBJ1-1	15	NA	TRBV18	CASSPSTGPSTEAFF
TRBJ2-5	13	few	TRBV7-3	CASSLSGWETQYF
TRBJ2-7	14	few	TRBV4-1	CASSQAGADYEQYF
TRBJ2-7	15	few	TRBV14	CASSPKVGGSYEQYF
TRBJ2-5	14	many	TRBV5-6	CASSFKQGGETQYF
TRBJ2-3	15	NA	TRBV12-3/TRBV12-4	CASVRQGALTDTQYF
TRBJ1-3	13	NA	TRBV20-1	CSARKSEENTIYF
TRBJ1-2	13	NA	TRBV29-1	CSVGGGEGYGYTF
TRBJ1-5	15	many	TRBV6-6	CASTLQGGGNQPQHF
TRBJ1-4	15	few	TRBV4-3	CASSRRLPGNEKLFF
TRBJ2-3	13	few	TRBV5-1	CASMVSPTDTQYF
TRBJ1-4	16	few	TRBV20-1	CSARKRVGRTNEKLFF
TRBJ2-1	13	NA	TRBV20-1	CSAAGTTKREQFF